These 17 T cell receptor beta chains share one sample of origin, sequenced in a study of CD8 T cells in ankylosing spondylitis. TCRdb reanalysed the 5' RACE reads using MiXCR and keeps one entry per CDR3 protein. The profile covers 200,000 to 250,000 distinct CDR3 sequences, with around 24% appearing a single time and around 6.3% taken by the ten largest. The source material was blood, either unsorted or a sorted T cell fraction (not recorded which). These receptors were taken from a male donor with ankylosing spondylitis or in good health (not recorded which).

Ten or more counts support this clonotype. The V gene is TRBV6-5, the J gene TRBJ2-1; no firm D call. The germline V and J ends were trimmed by 0 bases and 5 bases, with 8 bases remaining between them. Germline values: CDR1 MNHEY, CDR2 SVGAGI. This CDR3 is 14 amino acids long. Here the CDR3 reads CASSYSLLNNEQFF. In nucleotides, the CDR3 is TGTGCCAGCAGTTACTCGCTCCTGAACAATGAGCAGTTCTTC.

This clonotype came up a few times. The rearrangement uses TRBV6-2 or TRBV6-3 and TRBJ1-6; D might be TRBD1 (6 bases). Germline values: CDR1 MNHEY, CDR2 SVGEGT. The CDR3 runs to 14 residues. V gave up 7 bases and J gave up 12 bases, with 19 bases separating them. This chain's CDR3 is CASMRLTGLGPLHF. In DNA, the CDR3 is TGTGCCAGCATGCGCCTAACAGGGCTGGGACCCCTCCACTTT.

V usage is TRBV6-5 and J usage is TRBJ2-2; tentatively, D is TRBD2 (6 bases). V lost 2 bases to trimming and J lost 7 bases, with 17 bases between them. CDR3 length equals 16 residues. Germline CDR1 MNHEY, CDR2 SVGAGI. In DNA form, the CDR3 reads TGTGCCAGCAGTTACCGATGGGGGAGGAAAGGCGGGGAGCTGTTTTTT. Encoded protein: CASSYRWGRKGGELFF.

This clonotype was seen ten or more times. The gene calls are TRBV29-1 and TRBJ2-2, with 8 nucleotides matching TRBD2. The CDR3 contains 17 residues. Looked up from germline, CDR1 is SQVTM and CDR2 is ANQGSEA. Trimming at V came to 7 bases and at J to 5 bases, leaving 18 bases not matched to a gene. This CDR3 reads CSAPGSARSGSTGELFF. The CDR3 nucleotides read TGCAGCGCTCCCGGATCGGCTCGAAGCGGGAGTACCGGGGAGCTGTTTTTT.

This clonotype has only one observation. This chain joins TRBV10-3 and TRBJ2-7, with TRBD2 matching 7 bases. Trimming removed 3 bases from V and 7 bases from J; junction bases left unmatched: 6. The CDR3 loop spans 13 amino acids. From germline, CDR1 is ENHRY and CDR2 SYGVKD. Here the CDR3 DNA reads TGTGCCATCAGTGAAGTGGCGGGAGCAGAGCAGTACTTC. Its translation: CAISEVAGAEQYF.

The chain has TRBV29-1 and TRBJ1-2; possibly TRBD1 for D (5 bases). CDR1 SQVTM and CDR2 ANQGSEA come from the germline V gene. This CDR3 region has 13 residues. Trimming shortened V by 3 bases and J by 0 bases, and 8 bases separated the two germline ends. As DNA, the CDR3 is TGCAGCGTTGAGGGGGAGACTAACTATGGCTACACCTTC. Translation: CSVEGETNYGYTF.

This clonotype was counted at least ten times. The V gene is TRBV5-1, the J gene TRBJ2-5, with 7 bases identical to TRBD2. V dropped 6 bases and J dropped 5; count of bases not matched to a gene: 4. Germline-derived CDR1 and CDR2 are SGHRS and YFSETQ. The CDR3 consists of 12 residues. The CDR3 coding sequence is TGCGCCAGCATCGGTAGCGGGGAGACCCAGTACTTC. Its translation is CASIGSGETQYF.

This clonotype was recorded at least ten times. The chain has TRBV3-1 and TRBJ2-1, with TRBD2 matching 8 bases. Trimming removed 1 base from V and 9 bases from J; junction bases left unmatched: 11. The CDR3 is made up of 16 amino acids. The V gene's germline CDR1 is LGHDT and CDR2 YNNKEL (reference sequence). The CDR3 bases are TGTGCCAGCAGCCAAGGTTCTGAGAGCGGGAGTGGTGAGCAGTTCTTC. Encoded protein: CASSQGSESGSGEQFF.

This clonotype was recorded many times. The CDR3 region has the DNA TGTGCCAGCAGTTCACAGGTAAATACTGAAGCTTTCTTT. It specifies CASSSQVNTEAFF. This chain connects TRBV2 to TRBJ1-1; D possibly corresponds to TRBD1 (5 bases). V was pared by 5 bases and J by 5 bases, with 12 bases between. This CDR3 is 13 amino acids long. CDR1 is SNHLY and CDR2 is FYNNEI in the germline V gene.

This clonotype has a count of ten or more. The chain carries TRBV6-1 and TRBJ2-2; perhaps TRBD2 as D (6 bases). Trimming removed 6 bases at V and 3 bases at J, with 17 bases between. This CDR3 region has 16 residues. Germline V lookup: CDR1 MNHNS, CDR2 SASEGT. In DNA, the CDR3 is TGTGCCAGCAGCTTGCCGGAGGGTGTGGACACCGGGGAGCTGTTTTTT. It encodes CASSLPEGVDTGELFF.

In this sample, this clonotype turned up many times. The J gene is TRBJ2-4, the V gene TRBV20-1; TRBD1 might be the D (5 bases). V lost 3 bases, J lost 13 bases, and 28 bases lay in between. The CDR3 totals 16 residues. Germline CDR1 reads DFQATT; CDR2 reads SNEGSKA (reference sequence). The DNA for the CDR3 is TGCAGTGCTAGCTCTGCAGGGCTGATAGTGGGTCCCCAGCAGTACTTC. Protein sequence: CSASSAGLIVGPQQYF.

The V and J genes are TRBV10-3 and TRBJ2-1; 12 bases match TRBD2. This CDR3 comprises 18 residues. CDR1 is ENHRY, CDR2 SYGVKD, per germline. J gave up 10 bases and V 0 bases, and 13 bases lay outside the gene matches. Here the CDR3 DNA reads TGTGCCATCAGTGAGTCGAACGGGGCTAGCGGGAGGGCCGGGGAGCAGTTCTTC. Its protein product is CAISESNGASGRAGEQFF.

A few counts support this clonotype. The chain recombines TRBV27 with TRBJ2-5; no firm D call. The CDR3 runs 13 residues. CDR1 and CDR2 from the germline V gene are MNHEY and SMNVEV (reference sequence). Trimming took 4 bases from V and 2 from J, leaving 8 bases between them. The CDR3, as DNA: TGTGCCAGCAGTTCTCTGACACAAGAGACCCAGTACTTC. This codes for CASSSLTQETQYF.

This clonotype has only a few counts. The rearrangement links TRBV29-1 to TRBJ2-3, with 9 bases identical to TRBD1. The CDR3 covers 15 residues. Per the germline V gene, CDR1 is SQVTM and CDR2 is ANQGSEA. With V trimmed by 3 bases and J by 4 bases, 8 bases remained unmatched. As DNA, the CDR3 is TGCAGCGTTGACGCCGGGACAGGGACCGCAGATACGCAGTATTTT. Translating it yields CSVDAGTGTADTQYF.

The chain carries TRBV20-1 and TRBJ2-1; TRBD1 might be the D (6 bases). In germline, CDR1 is DFQATT, CDR2 SNEGSKA (reference sequence). The CDR3 loop spans 13 amino acids. Trimming cost V 4 bases and J 4 bases, with 11 bases left between them. The CDR3 region has the DNA TGCAGTGCTACAACAGGGTTTTACAATGAGCAGTTCTTC. As protein: CSATTGFYNEQFF.

This clonotype was observed many times. V and J are TRBV7-2 and TRBJ1-2; weak D call: TRBD1 (5 bases). The V end was cut by 0 bases, the J end by 5 bases, with 7 bases between. Germline V CDR1 and CDR2: SGHTA, FQGNSA. CDR3 length: 13 residues. The CDR3 bases are TGTGCCAGCAGCTTAGCCAGGGAGTATGGCTACACCTTC. It codes for CASSLAREYGYTF.

This clonotype was observed at least ten times. V usage is TRBV20-1 and J usage is TRBJ2-2; D remains unclear. Germline V gives CDR1 DFQATT, CDR2 SNEGSKA (reference sequence). There are 13 residues in the CDR3. Between the trimmed V and J ends, which lost 1 base and 4 bases, there was a span of 7 bases. The CDR3 DNA follows: TGCAGTGCTAGAGTACAGAGCACCGGGGAGCTGTTTTTT. This sequence encodes CSARVQSTGELFF.